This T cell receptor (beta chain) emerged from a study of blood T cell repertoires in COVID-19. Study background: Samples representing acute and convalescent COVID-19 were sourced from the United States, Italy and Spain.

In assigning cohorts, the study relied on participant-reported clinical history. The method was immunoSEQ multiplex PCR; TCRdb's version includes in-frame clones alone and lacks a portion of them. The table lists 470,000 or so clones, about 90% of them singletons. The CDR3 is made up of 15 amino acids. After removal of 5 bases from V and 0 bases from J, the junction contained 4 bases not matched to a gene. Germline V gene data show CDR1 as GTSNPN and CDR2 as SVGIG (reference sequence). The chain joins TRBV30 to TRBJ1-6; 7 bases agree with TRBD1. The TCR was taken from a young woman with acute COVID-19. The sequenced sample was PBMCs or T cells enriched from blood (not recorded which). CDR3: CAWGRGSSYNSPLHF. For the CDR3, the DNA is TGTGCCTGGGGCAGGGGGAGCTCCTATAATTCACCCCTCCACTTT.